This T cell receptor beta chain was found in a study of T-cell memory formation after mild COVID-19. The study, taken as a whole, reports: Several responding clones turned up in pre-infection memory, indicating that cross-reactive memory may have taken part. The authors did not confirm SARS-CoV-2 specificity of second-wave clones peaking day 37.

TCRdb recomputed calls from the 5' RACE reads with MiXCR, one row per CDR3 protein. Among 250,000 or so distinct CDR3 sequences listed, roughly 18% were seen once. Remarks on this clonotype: The target antigen is unknown.

The CDR3 runs 14 residues. V was shortened by 2 bases and J by 8 bases, with 18 bases between the two germline ends. Germline V gene sequence: CDR1 SQVTM, CDR2 ANQGSEA. Material for sequencing was PBMCs or a T cell subset sorted from them (not recorded which). The sequence derives from a man younger than 35 who had mild COVID-19 (a few samples of this study predate the infection). Cell type and time point are not known. The chain has TRBV29-1 and TRBJ1-2, with D hard to call. CDR3 sequence (DNA): TGCAGCGTTGAAAACGCCTATTCGTGGTACGGCTACACCTTC. Protein: CSVENAYSWYGYTF. The full variable domain, with the rest looked up from reference TRBV29-1 and TRBJ1-2, is SAVISQKPSRDICQRGTSLTIQCQVDSQVTMMFWYRQQPGQSLTLIATANQGSEATYESGFVIDKFPISRPNLTFSTLTVSNMSPEDSSIYLCSVENAYSWYGYTFGSGTRLTVV.